The 10 T cell receptor beta chains presented below share a single source sample, sequenced in a study of blood T cells in healthy people across ages. A second PCR, run for about 7 to 12 cycles, used a sample-barcoded 5' primer plus a J-beta primer mix. Each CDR3 protein gets one entry after TCRdb re-called the 5' RACE reads with MiXCR. There are about 290,000 distinct CDR3 sequences in the sample; around 27% occur only once, and around 29% lies in the top ten. Sequenced input: blood. The receptor source for this set is a woman aged 65 to 85 in good health.

The rearrangement joins TRBV5-1 to TRBJ2-1; weak D call: TRBD2 (6 bases). Deletions cut 1 base from V and 5 bases from J, with 13 bases between. The germline V gene encodes CDR1 SGHRS and CDR2 YFSETQ. This CDR3 has 15 amino acids. This CDR3 reads CASSLRASANNEQFF. CDR3 DNA: TGCGCCAGCAGCTTGAGGGCTAGCGCAAACAATGAGCAGTTCTTC.

This clonotype was observed a handful of times. V is TRBV12-3 or TRBV12-4 and J is TRBJ1-1, with 11 bases that match TRBD1. V gave up 7 bases and J gave up 6 bases; unmatched junction bases: 13. The CDR3 is 16 amino acids. The CDR3 DNA sequence: TGTGCCAGCACCCGGGGGGCCGGGACAGGGGGTCCTGAAGCTTTCTTT. It specifies CASTRGAGTGGPEAFF.

This clonotype turned up a few times. In DNA form, the CDR3 reads TGTGCCAGCAGTTACGGTGGGGTAGGCACTGAAGCTTTCTTT. The encoded protein is CASSYGGVGTEAFF. The genes are TRBV6-5 and TRBJ1-1; no clear D. The CDR3 spans 14 residues. Trimming cost V 2 bases and J 4 bases, with 11 bases left between them. Per germline, CDR1 MNHEY and CDR2 SVGAGI.

The chain combines TRBV6-6 with TRBJ2-5; weak D call: TRBD2 (5 bases). Looked up from germline, CDR1 is MNHNY and CDR2 is SVGAGI (reference sequence). The CDR3 is 13 amino acids. Trimming cost V 8 bases and J 7 bases, with 17 bases left between them. Here the CDR3 reads CASLGGQAGTQYF. The CDR3 region has the DNA TGTGCCAGCTTGGGCGGGCAGGCGGGGACCCAGTACTTC.

The chain links TRBV7-2 to TRBJ2-3; TRBD2 is a possible D gene (5 bases). This CDR3 contains 12 residues. V lost 6 bases to trimming and J lost 4 bases, with 8 bases between them. CDR1 is SGHTA, CDR2 FQGNSA, per germline. CDR3 amino acids: CASRELADTQYF. The CDR3 nucleotides are TGTGCCAGCAGGGAACTAGCAGATACGCAGTATTTT.

The V and J genes are TRBV20-1 and TRBJ1-2, with D maybe TRBD1 (5 bases). The CDR3 loop spans 12 amino acids. Germline assignment: CDR1 DFQATT and CDR2 SNEGSKA (reference sequence). V lost 6 bases to trimming and J lost 0 bases, with 8 bases between them. CDR3 amino acids: CSAPTANYGYTF. CDR3 sequence (DNA): TGCAGTGCCCCGACAGCTAACTATGGCTACACCTTC.

In its sample, this clonotype was seen a few times. The rearrangement links TRBV20-1 to TRBJ1-1; 7 bases align to TRBD1. The V gene's germline CDR1 is DFQATT and CDR2 SNEGSKA (reference sequence). J gave up 3 bases and V 0 bases, and 4 bases lay outside the gene matches. The CDR3 sequence is 14 residues long. The CDR3 sequence: CSARETQGDTEAFF. CDR3 nucleotide sequence: TGCAGTGCTAGAGAAACTCAGGGGGACACTGAAGCTTTCTTT.

This chain joins TRBV6-2 or TRBV6-3 and TRBJ1-1, with D uncertain. Germline V gene lookup returns CDR1 MNHEY and CDR2 SVGEGT. Trimming left V 11 bases short and J 1 base short, with 17 bases between. The CDR3 is made up of 14 amino acids. In nucleotides, the CDR3 is TGTGCCGCACTCCGGCCCTCCGCGAACACTGAAGCTTTCTTT. Translated: CAALRPSANTEAFF.

This clonotype occurred many times. The chain couples TRBV20-1 to TRBJ2-5; 9 nucleotides match TRBD2. V dropped 0 bases and J dropped 4; count of bases not matched to a gene: 9. This CDR3 is 16 amino acids long. The germline V gene encodes CDR1 DFQATT and CDR2 SNEGSKA (reference sequence). The CDR3 DNA is TGCAGTGCTAGAGATCCCTCCACTAGCGGGCGAGAGACCCAGTACTTC. Translated: CSARDPSTSGRETQYF.

This chain joins TRBV29-1 and TRBJ1-1; D remains ambiguous. This CDR3 spans 12 amino acids. Germline CDR1 SQVTM, CDR2 ANQGSEA. The V end was cut by 6 bases, the J end by 3 bases, with 11 bases between. The CDR3 region has the DNA TGCAGCGTCGGCCGACAAGACACTGAAGCTTTCTTT. Its translation: CSVGRQDTEAFF.